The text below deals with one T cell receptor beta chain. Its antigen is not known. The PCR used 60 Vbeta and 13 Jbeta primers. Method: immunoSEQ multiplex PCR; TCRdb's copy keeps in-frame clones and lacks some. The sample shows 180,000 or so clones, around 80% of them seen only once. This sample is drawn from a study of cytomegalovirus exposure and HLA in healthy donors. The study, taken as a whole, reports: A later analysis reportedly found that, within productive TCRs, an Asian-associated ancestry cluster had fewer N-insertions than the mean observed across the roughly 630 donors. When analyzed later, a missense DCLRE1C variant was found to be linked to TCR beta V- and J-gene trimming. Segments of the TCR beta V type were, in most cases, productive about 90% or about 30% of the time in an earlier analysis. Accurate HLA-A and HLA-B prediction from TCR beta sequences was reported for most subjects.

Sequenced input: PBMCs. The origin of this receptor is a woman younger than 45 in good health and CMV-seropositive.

Written as DNA, the CDR3 is TGCGCCAGCAGCTTGGTGGCGACTAGCGGGGGTGACTACGAGCAGTACTTC. Translated: CASSLVATSGGDYEQYF. The chain is built from TRBV5-1 and TRBJ2-7, with 12 nucleotides matching TRBD2. CDR1 SGHRS and CDR2 YFSETQ come from the germline V gene. V gave up 0 bases and J gave up 3 bases; unmatched junction bases: 7. CDR3 length: 17 amino acids.